The rows below give T cell receptor beta chains drawn from one sample of a study of shared clonotypes between healthy human individuals. The assay was immunoSEQ multiplex PCR, and TCRdb's table has in-frame clones only and misses some. The data contain a few hundred thousand clones, approximately 79% of them seen just once; the ten biggest clones take up about a tenth. The sample comprised memory CD4+ T cells sorted from blood. These receptors were taken from a young man in good health. CDR3s include the opening cysteine and the closing phenylalanine or tryptophan. The D gene is left open where the match is weak. For some rows the clone size is stated as once, few or many, or as a class when expanded; others skip it.

abundance: -
d_gene: -
v_gene: TRBV18
j_gene: TRBJ2-7
CDR3nt: TGTGCCAGCTCACCACAGGACCTCTACGAGCAGTACTTC
CDR3aa: CASSPQDLYEQYF

abundance: medium-sized
d_gene: -
v_gene: TRBV2
j_gene: TRBJ1-1
CDR3nt: TGTGCCAGCACACGGGGCCCCAACACTGAAGCTTTCTTT
CDR3aa: CASTRGPNTEAFF

abundance: -
d_gene: -
v_gene: TRBV28
j_gene: TRBJ2-7
CDR3nt: TGTGCCAGCAGTTTGTATCGGGCGGGCCGTAGTTCCTACGAGCAGTACTTC
CDR3aa: CASSLYRAGRSSYEQYF

abundance: -
d_gene: -
v_gene: TRBV6-1
j_gene: TRBJ1-3
CDR3nt: TGTGCCAGCAGTGAACGAGCAAACCGCGGAAACACCATATATTTT
CDR3aa: CASSERANRGNTIYF

abundance: -
d_gene: -
v_gene: TRBV11-2
j_gene: TRBJ1-1
CDR3nt: TGTGCCAGCAACCCGATCCGGGGGCGCGGGAACGCTGAAGCTTTCTTT
CDR3aa: CASNPIRGRGNAEAFF

abundance: few
d_gene: -
v_gene: TRBV6-1
j_gene: TRBJ1-2
CDR3nt: TGTGCCAGCAGTGATTACATTTTTGATGGCTACACCTTC
CDR3aa: CASSDYIFDGYTF

abundance: -
d_gene: -
v_gene: TRBV28
j_gene: TRBJ2-7
CDR3nt: TGTGCCAGCAGTTTCTTCTTCGGAAGGGACGAGCAGTACTTC
CDR3aa: CASSFFFGRDEQYF

abundance: -
d_gene: -
v_gene: TRBV2
j_gene: TRBJ2-5
CDR3nt: TGTGCCAGCAGTGGGGTTATGGCTCGGGAGACCCAGTACTTC
CDR3aa: CASSGVMARETQYF

abundance: few
d_gene: -
v_gene: TRBV7-7
j_gene: TRBJ2-5
CDR3nt: TGTGCTAGCAGCTTAATCCCTGAGGAGACCCAGTACTTC
CDR3aa: CASSLIPEETQYF

abundance: -
d_gene: -
v_gene: TRBV14
j_gene: TRBJ2-1
CDR3nt: TGTGCCAGCAGCACATACAATGAGCAGTTCTTC
CDR3aa: CASSTYNEQFF

abundance: once
d_gene: -
v_gene: TRBV7-9
j_gene: TRBJ2-7
CDR3nt: TGTGCCAGCAGCTTCCAGGGGTCCTACGAGCAGTACTTC
CDR3aa: CASSFQGSYEQYF

abundance: -
d_gene: TRBD1
v_gene: TRBV5-1
j_gene: TRBJ2-1
CDR3nt: TGCGCCAGCAGCTTGACAGGGGGCACCTACAATGAGCAGTTCTTC
CDR3aa: CASSLTGGTYNEQFF

abundance: few
d_gene: -
v_gene: TRBV18
j_gene: TRBJ2-5
CDR3nt: TGTGCCAGCTCACAAGAGAACCTCCAAGAGACCCAGTACTTC
CDR3aa: CASSQENLQETQYF

abundance: -
d_gene: -
v_gene: TRBV18
j_gene: TRBJ1-1
CDR3nt: TGTGCCAGCCGAGCGACAGTTTTGGACACTGAAGCTTTCTTT
CDR3aa: CASRATVLDTEAFF

abundance: -
d_gene: -
v_gene: TRBV6-1
j_gene: TRBJ1-5
CDR3nt: TGTGCCAGCAGTGAAGCCCTCAATCAGCCCCAGCATTTT
CDR3aa: CASSEALNQPQHF

abundance: few
d_gene: TRBD1
v_gene: TRBV19
j_gene: TRBJ1-5
CDR3nt: TGTGCCAGTAGTAAAACAGGGGGATTTAATAGCAATCAGCCCCAGCATTTT
CDR3aa: CASSKTGGFNSNQPQHF

abundance: once
d_gene: -
v_gene: TRBV6-6
j_gene: TRBJ1-1
CDR3nt: TGTGCCAGCAGTTACTCAGGGGGGACTGAAGCTTTCTTT
CDR3aa: CASSYSGGTEAFF

abundance: -
d_gene: -
v_gene: TRBV7-3
j_gene: TRBJ1-2
CDR3nt: TGTGCCAGCAGCTTTGGTAACGGGGGCACCGGCTATGGCTACACCTTC
CDR3aa: CASSFGNGGTGYGYTF

abundance: few
d_gene: -
v_gene: TRBV27
j_gene: TRBJ1-4
CDR3nt: TGTGCCAGCAGTAGGCAGGCCCCGCTGCCCGCAACTAATGAAAAACTGTTTTTT
CDR3aa: CASSRQAPLPATNEKLFF

abundance: -
d_gene: -
v_gene: TRBV9
j_gene: TRBJ2-3
CDR3nt: TGTGCCAGCAGCGTAGGAGGGGCCCCCGCCACAGATACGCAGTATTTT
CDR3aa: CASSVGGAPATDTQYF